The present entry profiles one TCR beta chain with its context. CDR3 length: 13 residues. V shed 3 bases, J shed 10 bases, and the junction held 2 bases outside the gene matches. The germline V gene encodes CDR1 SGHAT and CDR2 FQNNGV. The source of the sample is a study of blood T cell repertoires in COVID-19. Study in general: From T cells, B-cell-depleted T cells, or PBMCs came the material, which was cDNA or gDNA.

Self-reported history from a screening survey and questionnaire set each donor's cohort. Resolution of symptoms, clearance, or two negative PCRs was present in recovered Cohort 3 donors. Produced via immunoSEQ multiplex PCR; TCRdb's table is partial and in-frame only. The sample lists over 250,000 clones, around 89% seen once, with 8% to 10% in the top ten. The rearrangement joins TRBV11-2 to TRBJ1-6; TRBD1 matches 8 bases. The specimen was PBMCs or T cells enriched from blood (not recorded which). The receptor comes from a man in his forties who had recovered from COVID-19. The CDR3 DNA is TGTGCCAGCAGCTTCGACAGGGGCTCACCCCTCCACTTT. Its translation is CASSFDRGSPLHF. Combining the CDR3 with reference TRBV11-2 and TRBJ1-6 gives the whole variable domain EAGVAQSPRYKIIEKRQSVAFWCNPISGHATLYWYQQILGQGPKLLIQFQNNGVVDDSQLPKDRFSAERLKGVDSTLKIQPAKLEDSAVYLCASSFDRGSPLHFGNGTRLTVT.